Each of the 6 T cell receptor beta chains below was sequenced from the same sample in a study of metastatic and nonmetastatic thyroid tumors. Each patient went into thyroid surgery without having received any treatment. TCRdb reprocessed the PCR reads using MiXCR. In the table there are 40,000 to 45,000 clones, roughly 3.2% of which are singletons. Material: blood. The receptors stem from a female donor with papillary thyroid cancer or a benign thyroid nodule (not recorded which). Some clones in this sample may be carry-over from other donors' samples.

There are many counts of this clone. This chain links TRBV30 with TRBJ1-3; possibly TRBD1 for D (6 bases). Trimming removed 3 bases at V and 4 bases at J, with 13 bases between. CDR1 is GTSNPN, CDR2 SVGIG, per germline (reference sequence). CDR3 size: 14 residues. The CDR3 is CAWRKQGVGNTIYF. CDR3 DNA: TGTGCCTGGAGAAAACAGGGAGTGGGAAACACCATATATTTT. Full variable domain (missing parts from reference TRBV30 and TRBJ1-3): SQTIHQWPATLVQPVGSPLSLECTVEGTSNPNLYWYRQAAGRGLQLLFYSVGIGQISSEVPQNLSASRPQDRQFILSSKKLLLSDSGFYLCAWRKQGVGNTIYFGEGSWLTVV.

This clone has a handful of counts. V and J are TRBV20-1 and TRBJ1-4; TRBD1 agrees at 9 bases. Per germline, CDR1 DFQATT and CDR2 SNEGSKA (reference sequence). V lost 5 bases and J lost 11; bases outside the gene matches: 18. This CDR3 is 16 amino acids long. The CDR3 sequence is CSALLIRDRAGEKLFF. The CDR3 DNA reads TGCAGTGCTCTTCTGATCCGGGACAGGGCAGGGGAGAAACTGTTTTTT.

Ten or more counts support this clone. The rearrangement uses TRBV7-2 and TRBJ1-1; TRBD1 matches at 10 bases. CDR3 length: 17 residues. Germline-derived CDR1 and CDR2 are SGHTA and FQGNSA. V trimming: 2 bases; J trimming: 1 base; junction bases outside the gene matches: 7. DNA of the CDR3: TGTGCCAGCAGCTTAACCGGGACAGGGGTGGGGAACACTGAAGCTTTCTTT. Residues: CASSLTGTGVGNTEAFF.

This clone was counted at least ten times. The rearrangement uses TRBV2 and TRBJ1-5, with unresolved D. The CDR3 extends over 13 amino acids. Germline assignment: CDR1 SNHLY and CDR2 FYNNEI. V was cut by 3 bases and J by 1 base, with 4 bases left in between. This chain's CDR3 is CASSEVSNQPQHF. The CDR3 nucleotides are TGTGCCAGCAGTGAGGTCAGCAATCAGCCCCAGCATTTT.

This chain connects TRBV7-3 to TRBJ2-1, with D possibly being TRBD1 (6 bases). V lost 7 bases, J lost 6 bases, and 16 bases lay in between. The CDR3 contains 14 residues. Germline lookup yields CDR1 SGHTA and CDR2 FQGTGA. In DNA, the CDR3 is TGTGCCAGCAACTTGGGCAACAGGGTCAATGAGCAGTTCTTC. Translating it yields CASNLGNRVNEQFF.

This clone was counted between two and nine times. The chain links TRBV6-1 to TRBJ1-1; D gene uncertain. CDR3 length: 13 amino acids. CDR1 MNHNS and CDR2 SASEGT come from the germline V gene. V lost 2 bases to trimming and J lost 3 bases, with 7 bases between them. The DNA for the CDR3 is TGTGCCAGCAGTGAATGGGCGTACACTGAAGCTTTCTTT. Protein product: CASSEWAYTEAFF.